The rows below give T cell receptor beta chains drawn from one sample of a study of shared clonotypes between healthy human individuals. Produced via immunoSEQ multiplex PCR; TCRdb's table is partial and in-frame only. The table includes some 2.3 million clones, roughly 93% detected once. The sample taken for sequencing was naive CD4+ T cells from PBMCs. The receptors shown here come from a young man in good health. Some clones in this sample may be carry-over from other donors' samples. The CDR3 runs from the conserved cysteine through the conserved F or W. D genes are given only for firm matches. Only part of the rows carry a size: once, few, many, or a class if the clone is expanded.

NA	TRBV18	TRBJ1-2	TRBD1	CASSAVTGQGARGYGYTF	TGTGCCAGCTCAGCCGTGACGGGACAGGGGGCGCGCGGCTATGGCTACACCTTC
NA	TRBV5-1	TRBJ2-3	NA	CASSFTDTQYF	TGCGCCAGCAGCTTTACGGATACGCAGTATTTT
NA	TRBV7-9	TRBJ2-3	NA	CASSPSFLFTDTQYF	TGTGCCAGCAGCCCCTCGTTTCTCTTCACAGATACGCAGTATTTT
NA	TRBV5-4	TRBJ1-1	NA	CASSSGGAGGTEAFF	TGTGCCAGCAGCTCGGGGGGGGCTGGGGGCACTGAAGCTTTCTTT
NA	TRBV11-1	TRBJ2-7	TRBD2	CASSIGLAGEQYF	TGTGCCAGCAGCATTGGACTAGCTGGCGAGCAGTACTTC
NA	TRBV7-9	TRBJ2-3	NA	CASSLDRGTDTQYF	TGTGCCAGCAGCTTAGACCGCGGCACAGATACGCAGTATTTT
NA	TRBV28	TRBJ1-3	NA	CASSPQGAGNTIYF	TGTGCCAGCAGTCCACAGGGCGCTGGAAACACCATATATTTT
NA	TRBV4-2	TRBJ2-1	NA	CASSQVGVWGYNEQFF	TGTGCCAGCAGCCAAGTTGGGGTCTGGGGGTACAATGAGCAGTTCTTC
NA	TRBV6-5	TRBJ1-1	TRBD1	CASSYVARGNEAFF	TGTGCCAGCAGTTACGTCGCCAGGGGGAATGAGGCTTTCTTT
NA	TRBV6-5	TRBJ1-1	NA	CASSYSIAVGTEAFF	TGTGCCAGCAGTTACTCGATTGCGGTAGGCACTGAAGCTTTCTTT
NA	TRBV2	TRBJ2-7	NA	CASSDIVSYEQYF	TGTGCCAGCAGTGATATTGTCAGCTACGAGCAGTACTTC
once	TRBV4-1	TRBJ1-2	NA	CASSQDTQGYGYTF	TGCGCCAGCAGCCAAGATACCCAGGGCTATGGCTACACCTTC
NA	TRBV5-1	TRBJ2-1	TRBD2	CASSSRLAGYNEQFF	TGCGCCAGCAGCTCCAGACTAGCGGGCTACAATGAGCAGTTCTTC
NA	TRBV6-1	TRBJ1-2	NA	CASSEGADYGYTF	TGTGCCAGCAGTGAAGGGGCAGACTATGGCTACACCTTC
NA	TRBV27	TRBJ2-1	TRBD2	CASSPSGLAGAGEQFF	TGTGCCAGCAGTCCGTCCGGACTAGCGGGAGCGGGTGAGCAGTTCTTC
NA	TRBV7-9	TRBJ2-3	TRBD2	CASSLGTSGSTDTQYF	TGTGCCAGCAGCTTAGGAACTAGCGGCAGCACAGATACGCAGTATTTT
NA	TRBV5-6	TRBJ2-4	TRBD1	CASSSRQGMNIQYF	TGTGCCAGCAGCTCCCGACAGGGGATGAACATTCAGTACTTC
NA	TRBV5-1	TRBJ2-5	TRBD2	CASSQGTSGRAGQETQYF	TGCGCCAGCAGCCAAGGGACTAGCGGGAGGGCGGGCCAAGAGACCCAGTACTTC
NA	TRBV5-6	TRBJ1-1	NA	CASSADVGATEAFF	TGTGCCAGCAGCGCAGACGTTGGGGCCACTGAAGCTTTCTTT
once	TRBV7-9	TRBJ2-7	TRBD1	CASSEGQALEQYF	TGTGCCAGCAGCGAGGGACAGGCCCTCGAGCAGTACTTC
NA	TRBV11-3	TRBJ2-1	NA	CASSTSRGSYNEQFF	TGTGCCAGCAGCACATCACGGGGCAGCTACAATGAGCAGTTCTTC
NA	TRBV6-5	TRBJ2-5	TRBD2	CASSYLAGEETQYF	TGTGCCAGCAGTTACCTAGCGGGAGAAGAGACCCAGTACTTC
NA	TRBV10-1	TRBJ2-3	TRBD2	CASSETSGGPDTQYF	TGCGCCAGCAGTGAAACTAGCGGTGGCCCAGATACGCAGTATTTT
NA	TRBV30	TRBJ1-1	NA	CAWVPRDTEAFF	TGTGCCTGGGTTCCTCGGGACACTGAAGCTTTCTTT
NA	TRBV7-6	TRBJ1-2	NA	CASSGLLGLDGYTF	TGTGCCAGCAGCGGATTACTGGGATTAGATGGCTACACCTTC
NA	TRBV7-2	TRBJ2-3	TRBD2	CASSSTSGAQPDTQYF	TGTGCCAGCAGCTCTACTAGCGGGGCGCAACCGGATACGCAGTATTTT
NA	TRBV5-4	TRBJ2-3	NA	CASTSAGISTDTQYF	TGTGCCAGCACCTCGGCGGGAATTAGCACAGATACGCAGTATTTT
NA	TRBV28	TRBJ1-3	NA	CASSPRWTSTSSGNTIYF	TGTGCCAGCAGCCCCCGCTGGACATCCACAAGCTCTGGAAACACCATATATTTT
NA	TRBV30	TRBJ1-3	NA	CAWSVTGPGNTIYF	TGTGCCTGGAGTGTAACCGGGCCGGGAAACACCATATATTTT
NA	TRBV9	TRBJ2-5	NA	CASSVGRDEIETQYF	TGTGCCAGCAGCGTAGGCAGGGATGAAATAGAGACCCAGTACTTC
NA	TRBV18	TRBJ2-5	TRBD2	CASSPSGDQETQYF	TGTGCCAGCTCACCTAGCGGGGATCAAGAGACCCAGTACTTC
NA	TRBV6-5	TRBJ2-3	TRBD1	CASSYGTGGADTQYF	TGTGCCAGCAGTTACGGTACAGGGGGTGCGGATACGCAGTATTTT
NA	TRBV5-1	TRBJ2-7	NA	CASSGTGASVFSYEQYF	TGCGCCAGCAGCGGAACTGGGGCTAGCGTGTTCTCCTACGAGCAGTACTTC
NA	TRBV28	TRBJ1-2	NA	CASSRGGYGYTF	TGTGCCAGCAGTAGGGGCGGGTATGGCTACACCTTC
NA	TRBV4-1	TRBJ2-7	TRBD1	CASSQQGAREQYF	TGCGCCAGCAGCCAGCAGGGGGCGAGGGAGCAGTACTTC
NA	TRBV9	TRBJ1-4	NA	CASSVGGGREKLFF	TGTGCCAGCAGCGTAGGCGGGGGGCGCGAAAAACTGTTTTTT
NA	TRBV30	TRBJ1-2	NA	CAWSVRRGNGYTF	TGTGCCTGGAGTGTACGACGTGGGAACGGCTACACCTTC
NA	TRBV28	TRBJ2-6	TRBD2	CASSIGGILRGANVLTF	TGTGCCAGCAGTATCGGGGGGATCCTACGTGGGGCCAACGTCCTGACTTTC
NA	TRBV19	TRBJ1-4	NA	CASSTHRVGNEKLFF	TGTGCCAGTAGTACCCACAGGGTGGGGAATGAAAAACTGTTTTTT
NA	TRBV7-3	TRBJ2-3	NA	CASSSFPSTDTQYF	TGTGCCAGCAGCTCGTTCCCTAGCACAGATACGCAGTATTTT
NA	TRBV30	TRBJ2-3	TRBD1	CAWSVQGADTQYF	TGTGCCTGGAGTGTACAGGGGGCAGATACGCAGTATTTT
NA	TRBV30	TRBJ2-3	TRBD1	CAWSEGQVTDTQYF	TGTGCCTGGTCCGAGGGACAGGTCACAGATACGCAGTATTTT
NA	TRBV4-3	TRBJ2-3	NA	CASSPSGGPRDTQYF	TGCGCCAGCAGCCCCTCTGGGGGGCCTAGGGATACGCAGTATTTT
NA	TRBV10-3	TRBJ1-2	NA	CAISESLGYGYTF	TGTGCCATCAGTGAGTCGTTGGGATATGGCTACACCTTC
NA	TRBV28	TRBJ2-1	TRBD2	CASSLSSAGGVREQFF	TGTGCCAGCAGTTTATCCTCAGCGGGAGGCGTTCGTGAGCAGTTCTTC
NA	TRBV15	TRBJ2-1	NA	CATSRESPTRSEQFF	TGTGCCACCAGCAGAGAATCCCCGACTAGGAGTGAGCAGTTCTTC
NA	TRBV5-1	TRBJ2-5	NA	CASSPPAGYQETQYF	TGCGCCAGCAGCCCACCGGCAGGGTACCAAGAGACCCAGTACTTC
NA	TRBV15	TRBJ1-4	NA	CATSKDGVSLAYEKLFF	TGTGCCACCAGCAAGGACGGGGTCAGCCTAGCCTATGAAAAACTGTTTTTT
NA	TRBV15	TRBJ2-3	NA	CATRGLEYTDTQYF	TGTGCCACCAGGGGACTGGAGTACACAGATACGCAGTATTTT
NA	TRBV5-4	TRBJ1-2	NA	CASSLYNDYGYTF	TGTGCCAGCAGCTTGTATAATGACTATGGCTACACCTTC
few	TRBV28	TRBJ2-2	NA	CASSHSYTGELFF	TGTGCCAGCAGCCATTCGTACACCGGGGAGCTGTTTTTT
NA	TRBV10-3	TRBJ2-5	TRBD1	CAISEPVGQGAFEETQYF	TGTGCCATCAGTGAGCCCGTCGGACAGGGGGCTTTTGAAGAGACCCAGTACTTC
many	TRBV6-1	TRBJ1-5	NA	CASNSWSNQPQHF	TGTGCCAGCAATAGCTGGAGCAATCAGCCCCAGCATTTT
NA	TRBV7-9	TRBJ2-7	NA	CASSVGTAAREQYF	TGTGCCAGCAGCGTAGGGACGGCGGCTCGCGAGCAGTACTTC
NA	TRBV5-6	TRBJ2-3	NA	CASSLVGSDTQYF	TGTGCCAGCAGCTTGGTTGGATCAGATACGCAGTATTTT
NA	TRBV10-1	TRBJ2-7	NA	CASGFWGDTYEQYF	TGCGCCAGTGGTTTTTGGGGAGACACCTACGAGCAGTACTTC